The rows below give T cell receptor beta chains drawn from one sample of a study of blood T cell repertoires in COVID-19. The assay was immunoSEQ multiplex PCR, and TCRdb's table has in-frame clones only and misses some. The sample records nearly 350,000 clones, 87% being singletons. Sequenced: peripheral blood. The receptors were sampled from a woman aged 50 to 60 with COVID-19, enrolled during active disease. The CDR3 runs from the conserved cysteine through the conserved F or W. The D gene is left open where the match is weak. Where a row states a size, it is once, few, many or the class of an expanded clone; other rows omit it.

>TRBV27|TRBJ1-2|TRBD1|NA
TGTGCCAGCAGCTTAGAGGGACAGAGGTTGGGGTATGGCTACACCTTC
CASSLEGQRLGYGYTF
>TRBV7-9|TRBJ1-3|NA|NA
TGTGCCAGCAGCCCGGACAAGCGCTCTGGAAACACCATATATTTT
CASSPDKRSGNTIYF
>TRBV4-3|TRBJ1-2|NA|NA
TGCGCCAGCAGCCAAGGCCCTGGGACACCAAGGTCACTATCTAACTATGGCTACACCTTC
CASSQGPGTPRSLSNYGYTF
>TRBV7-9|TRBJ2-5|NA|NA
TGTGCCAGCAGCTCCTGGGACTTCCAAGAGACCCAGTACTTC
CASSSWDFQETQYF
>TRBV5-1|TRBJ1-4|NA|NA
TGCGCCAGCAGCTTGGCCGCGACAGGTCTGAAAGAAAAACTGTTTTTT
CASSLAATGLKEKLFF
>TRBV10-2|TRBJ1-4|NA|NA
TGCGCCAGCAGTGAGGGCTATGAAAAACTGTTTTTT
CASSEGYEKLFF
>TRBV4-1|TRBJ1-6|NA|many
TGCGCCAGCAGCCAATTACAGGGTGATTCACCCCTCCACTTT
CASSQLQGDSPLHF
>TRBV4-2|TRBJ2-1|TRBD2|NA
TGTGCCAGCAGCCAAGCATACAGCGGGAGGGCCAGTGAGCAGTTCTTC
CASSQAYSGRASEQFF
>TRBV29-1|TRBJ1-1|NA|NA
TGCAGCGCACGAGACCCGGACAGCATTGAAGCTTTCTTT
CSARDPDSIEAFF
>TRBV19|TRBJ1-1|TRBD1|NA
TGTGCCAGTAGTCTGACGACAGGGGGATTGAACACTGAAGCTTTCTTT
CASSLTTGGLNTEAFF
>TRBV7-2|TRBJ1-2|TRBD1|NA
TGTGCCAGCAGCTTAGGATACAGGGGCCCCACGTCTAACTATGGCTACACCTTC
CASSLGYRGPTSNYGYTF
>TRBV4-2|TRBJ1-5|TRBD1|few
TGTGCCAGCAGCCAAGACGGGACAGCGCGAAATCAGCCCCAGCATTTT
CASSQDGTARNQPQHF
>TRBV5-1|TRBJ1-6|NA|NA
TGCGCCAGCAGCCGCGAATCACAGGGAAATTCACCCCTCCACTTT
CASSRESQGNSPLHF
>TRBV9|TRBJ2-7|TRBD1|NA
TGTGCCAGCAGCGTAGGGGACAGTCCCTACGAGCAGTACTTC
CASSVGDSPYEQYF
>TRBV9|TRBJ2-3|NA|NA
TGTGCCAGCAGCCACTTTCCCGGAGGCGAATCCTTCACAGATACGCAGTATTTT
CASSHFPGGESFTDTQYF
>TRBV27|TRBJ1-2|TRBD1|NA
TGTGCCAGCAACGGACAGGGAAGCTATGGCTACACCTTC
CASNGQGSYGYTF
>TRBV15|TRBJ2-1|TRBD2|once
TGTGCCACCAGCAGAGAGAGGACGGGAGGTGAAAATGAGCAGTTCTTC
CATSRERTGGENEQFF
>TRBV5-1|TRBJ1-4|TRBD1|NA
TGCGCCAGCAGCAGGACAGGGGAAACAAATGAAAAACTGTTTTTT
CASSRTGETNEKLFF
>TRBV5-8|TRBJ2-1|TRBD2|NA
TGTGCCAGCAGCTTCCCGACTAGCGTGTACAATGAGCAGTTCTTC
CASSFPTSVYNEQFF
>TRBV12-5|TRBJ1-5|TRBD1|once
TGTGCTAGTGGTTTGGGGACAGGGGGCCCCAATCAGCCCCAGCATTTT
CASGLGTGGPNQPQHF
>TRBV7-2|TRBJ1-2|TRBD1|NA
TGTGCCAGCAGCTTAGACGGCAATTGGGACAGTACTAACTATGGCTACACCTTC
CASSLDGNWDSTNYGYTF
>TRBV6-2/TRBV6-3|TRBJ1-1|NA|many
TGTGCCAGCAGTTACTCGAGGGCAGGGGAACCGAACACTGAAGCTTTCTTT
CASSYSRAGEPNTEAFF
>TRBV2|TRBJ1-1|NA|NA
TGTTCAACGACGTTACAGGGAAGAGGAACTGAAGCTTTCTTT
CSTTLQGRGTEAFF
>TRBV6-5|TRBJ2-5|TRBD1|NA
TGTGCCAGCAGTCCACAGGGGAACCAAGAGACCCAGTACTTC
CASSPQGNQETQYF
>TRBV6-1|TRBJ1-1|NA|NA
TGTGCCAGCAGTGAATGGGGCGCGTCCACTGAAGCTTTCTTT
CASSEWGASTEAFF
>TRBV11-2|TRBJ2-7|TRBD2|NA
TGTGCCAGCAGCACGGGGGGGACTAGCGGGAGGGCCTACGAGCAGTACTTC
CASSTGGTSGRAYEQYF
>TRBV7-9|TRBJ1-2|NA|once
TGTGCCGGACAAGAGTGGGGTAGTTGGTACGGCTACACCTTC
CAGQEWGSWYGYTF
>TRBV5-5|TRBJ1-2|NA|NA
TGTGCCAGCAGCTCTGAGATGCGGAACTATGGCTACACCTTC
CASSSEMRNYGYTF
>TRBV7-8|TRBJ2-7|TRBD1|NA
TGTGCCAGCAGCTTTTTAGGGACAGATTACGAGCAGTACTTC
CASSFLGTDYEQYF
>TRBV3-1/TRBV3-2|TRBJ2-4|NA|NA
TGTGCCAGCAGCCGGACAGCTCTAGCCAAAAACATTCAGTACTTC
CASSRTALAKNIQYF
>TRBV7-8|TRBJ2-3|NA|NA
TGTGCCAGCAGCTCTCTGACAAGCACAGATACGCAGTATTTT
CASSSLTSTDTQYF
>TRBV21-1|TRBJ2-3|NA|NA
TGTGCCAGCACTTTAAGCGAAGGCACAGATACGCAGTATTTT
CASTLSEGTDTQYF
>TRBV11-3|TRBJ2-1|TRBD2|NA
TGTGCCAGCACCATACGGACTAGCGGGAGGGCCTGGAATGAGCAGTTCTTC
CASTIRTSGRAWNEQFF
>TRBV15|TRBJ2-1|NA|NA
TGTGCCACCAGCAGGGGGCGCTGGGACTACAATGAGCAGTTCTTC
CATSRGRWDYNEQFF
>TRBV11-2|TRBJ1-1|NA|NA
TGTGCCAGCAGCTCTTGGACATCCCTTGAAGCTTTCTTT
CASSSWTSLEAFF
>TRBV24-1|TRBJ1-2|NA|NA
TGTGCCACCAGTGATCGGACAGTCTATGGCTACACCTTC
CATSDRTVYGYTF
>TRBV6-9|TRBJ1-2|TRBD1|NA
TGTGCCAGCAGTTACCCCCGGACAGGGCTGAATGGCTACACCTTC
CASSYPRTGLNGYTF
>TRBV5-8|TRBJ2-4|NA|NA
TGTGCCAGCAGCTTGGTCGTGGGACTGAAAAACATTCAGTACTTC
CASSLVVGLKNIQYF
>TRBV9|TRBJ1-2|TRBD1|NA
TGTGCCAGCAGCACAGGACCGGGACAGGGGGCTTTTGGCTACACCTTC
CASSTGPGQGAFGYTF
>TRBV15|TRBJ2-1|NA|NA
TGTGCCACCAGCAGAGCTAGCTTACCTCAGTTCTTC
CATSRASLPQFF
>TRBV7-9|TRBJ2-7|TRBD2|NA
TGTGCCAGCACTCCCTTAGTCAGCGGGAGGTCCTACGAGCAGTACTTC
CASTPLVSGRSYEQYF
>TRBV5-1|TRBJ2-1|TRBD2|NA
TGCGCCAGCAGCTTGGGCGTTTTTGGGAGGGCCGCCAATGAGCAGTTCTTC
CASSLGVFGRAANEQFF
>TRBV19|TRBJ2-1|NA|NA
TGTGCCAGTAGTATAGAACTAGGCGTGTGGGTTGAGCAGTTCTTC
CASSIELGVWVEQFF
>TRBV29-1|TRBJ2-1|NA|NA
TGCAGCGCCGACGGGACAAGCCCTAATGAGCAGTTCTTC
CSADGTSPNEQFF
>TRBV27|TRBJ1-2|TRBD1|NA
TGTGCCAGCAGTCCCAACAGGGGAAATGGCTACACCTTC
CASSPNRGNGYTF